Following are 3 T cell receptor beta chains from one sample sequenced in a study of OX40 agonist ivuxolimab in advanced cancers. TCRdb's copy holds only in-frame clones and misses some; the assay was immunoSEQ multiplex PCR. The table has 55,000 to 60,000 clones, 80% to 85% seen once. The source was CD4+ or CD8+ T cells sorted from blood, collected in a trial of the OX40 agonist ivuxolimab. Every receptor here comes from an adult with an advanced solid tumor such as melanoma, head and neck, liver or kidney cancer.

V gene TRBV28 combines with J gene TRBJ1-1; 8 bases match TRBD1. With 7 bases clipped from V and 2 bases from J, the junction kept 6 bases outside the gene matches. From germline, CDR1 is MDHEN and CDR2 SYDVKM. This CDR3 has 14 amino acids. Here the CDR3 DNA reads TGTGCCAGCACAATAGGACAGGGAAACACTGAAGCTTTCTTT. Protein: CASTIGQGNTEAFF.

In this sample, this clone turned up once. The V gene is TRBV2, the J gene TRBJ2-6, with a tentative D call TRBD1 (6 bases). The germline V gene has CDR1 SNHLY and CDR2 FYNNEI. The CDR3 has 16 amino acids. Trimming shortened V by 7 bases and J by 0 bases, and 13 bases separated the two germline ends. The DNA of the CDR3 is TGTGCCAGCACCCCGACAGGTAGCTCTGGGGCCAACGTCCTGACTTTC. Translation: CASTPTGSSGANVLTF.

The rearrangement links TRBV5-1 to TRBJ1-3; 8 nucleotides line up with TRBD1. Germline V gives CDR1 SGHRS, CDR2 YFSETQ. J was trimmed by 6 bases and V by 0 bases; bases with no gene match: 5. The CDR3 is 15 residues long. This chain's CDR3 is CASSLAGQGINTIYF. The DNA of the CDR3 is TGCGCCAGCAGCTTGGCCGGACAGGGAATAAACACCATATATTTT.